One sample yielded the 7 T cell receptor beta chains listed below, sequenced in a study of blood T cells in healthy people across ages. A sample-barcoded 5' primer and a J-beta primer mix were used in a second PCR of about 6 to 11 cycles. TCRdb re-called the 5' RACE reads through MiXCR, storing one row per CDR3 protein. The table shows about 1.4 million distinct CDR3 sequences, with 45% to 70% occurring only once. Material for sequencing was blood. The receptors shown here come from a man aged 18 to 29 in good health.

V gene TRBV6-2 or TRBV6-3 combines with J gene TRBJ2-5; TRBD2 agrees at 9 bases. The DNA matches TRBJ2-7 better at its end, which makes the J call doubtful. The CDR3 runs 14 residues. Germline lookup yields CDR1 MNHEY and CDR2 SVGEGT. The chain's CDR3 is CATVVSGGAYEQYF. CDR3 coding DNA: TGTGCCACCGTCGTTAGCGGGGGTGCCTACGAGCAGTACTTC.

The chain carries TRBV3-1 and TRBJ2-7; D is tentatively TRBD1 or TRBD2 (5 bases each). Germline loops: CDR1 LGHDT, CDR2 YNNKEL (reference sequence). Trimming took off 0 bases at V and 2 bases at J, with 14 bases between the two ends. The CDR3 runs 16 residues. Here the CDR3 DNA reads TGTGCCAGCAGCCAAGAAGAGGGGATGCGTACCTACGAGCAGTACTTC. It is translated as CASSQEEGMRTYEQYF.

Concerning this clonotype: It may be a read error: a sequence one base away is much more abundant. This sequence joins TRBV6-5 and TRBJ2-4, with D possibly matching TRBD1 (6 bases). The end of the DNA is better explained by TRBJ2-7, so the J call may be wrong. Germline V gene lookup returns CDR1 MNHEY and CDR2 SVGAGI. This CDR3 region has 13 residues. The CDR3 nucleotides read TGTGCCAGCAGTTACTTGACAGGCTACGAGCAGTACTTC. Protein: CASSYLTGYEQYF.

This clonotype was counted only a few times. This chain connects TRBV2 to TRBJ2-6, with D possibly TRBD2 on 5 matching bases. CDR3 length: 15 amino acids. Looked up from germline, CDR1 is SNHLY and CDR2 is FYNNEI. The V end was cut by 6 bases, the J end by 2 bases, with 11 bases between. The CDR3 loop reads CASSKEDAGANVLTF. CDR3 in DNA: TGTGCCAGCAGCAAGGAGGATGCTGGGGCCAACGTCCTGACTTTC. The full variable domain, rest sourced from reference TRBV2 and TRBJ2-6, is EPEVTQTPSHQVTQMGQEVILRCVPISNHLYFYWYRQILGQKVEFLVSFYNNEISEKSEIFDDQFSVERPDGSNFTLKIRSTKLEDSAMYFCASSKEDAGANVLTFGAGSRLTVL.

The chain employs TRBV27 and TRBJ2-3; 9 bases align to TRBD2. Trimming at V came to 5 bases and at J to 4 bases, leaving 10 bases not matched to a gene. The CDR3 length is 16 residues. Germline CDR1 is MNHEY and CDR2 is SMNVEV (reference sequence). CDR3 sequence (DNA): TGTGCCAGCAGTCCCTCTAGCGGGACATTGCCAGATACGCAGTATTTT. Amino acid sequence: CASSPSSGTLPDTQYF.

This clonotype was observed a handful of times. The V call is TRBV20-1, the J call TRBJ1-6, with D maybe TRBD1 (5 bases). V dropped 2 bases and J dropped 7 bases, with 9 bases sitting between them. CDR3 length: 13 amino acids. Germline V gives CDR1 DFQATT, CDR2 SNEGSKA (reference sequence). The CDR3 sequence is CSARSGPNSPLHF. The CDR3 nucleotides are TGCAGTGCTAGATCGGGACCGAATTCACCCCTCCACTTT.

The V gene is TRBV2, the J gene TRBJ2-7; no clear D gene. There are 12 residues in the CDR3. Between the trimmed V and J ends, which lost 8 bases and 0 bases, there was a span of 8 bases. Germline V lookup: CDR1 SNHLY, CDR2 FYNNEI. The CDR3 coding sequence is TGTGCCAGCGCCGGGTCCTCCTACGAGCAGTACTTC. Its protein is CASAGSSYEQYF.